This T cell receptor beta chain was recorded in a study of T-cell memory formation after mild COVID-19. The CDR3 contains 14 residues. The ends lost 6 bases at V and 5 bases at J; junction bases unmatched: 3. From germline, CDR1 is MNHEY and CDR2 SMNVEV (reference sequence). Each CDR3 protein is one row after TCRdb ran MiXCR on the 5' RACE reads. The sample yields more than 300,000 distinct CDR3 sequences, roughly an eighth seen once. This sequence was found in a man younger than 35 who had mild COVID-19 (a few samples of this study predate the infection). Cell type and time point are not known. Sequenced sample: PBMCs or a T cell subset sorted from them (not recorded which). The V call is TRBV27, the J call TRBJ2-2; TRBD1 matches at 10 bases. CDR3 sequence: CASSWGQGTGELFF. CDR3 nucleotide sequence: TGTGCCAGCAGCTGGGGACAGGGGACCGGGGAGCTGTTTTTT.